These 28 T cell receptor beta chains were sequenced from one sample in a study of T cell responses to AZD1222 COVID-19 vaccine. Produced via immunoSEQ multiplex PCR; TCRdb's table is partial and in-frame only. The sample contains some 130,000 clones, 88% of which appear only once. This material consisted of peripheral blood, taken on day 0 of MenACWY control vaccination. Receptors were obtained from an adult in good health.

The CDR3 spells CASSDLAWELFF. CDR3 nucleotides: TGTGCCAGCAGTGATCTAGCGTGGGAGCTGTTTTTT. The gene calls are TRBV6-2 or TRBV6-3 and TRBJ2-2; weak D call: TRBD2 (6 bases). The ends were cut back, 5 bases at V and 9 bases at J, with 10 bases in the middle. The length of the CDR3 is 12 residues. Germline lookup yields CDR1 MNHEY and CDR2 SVGEGT.

In its sample, this clone was seen once. The chain has TRBV14 and TRBJ1-4; D is possibly TRBD1 (5 bases). V lost 5 bases to trimming and J lost 8 bases, with 18 bases between them. The germline CDR1 and CDR2 sequences are SGHDN and FVKESK. The CDR3 length is 15 residues. CDR3 residues: CASSSGGSGGEKLFF. The CDR3 region has the DNA TGTGCCAGCAGCTCCGGGGGGTCCGGGGGAGAAAAACTGTTTTTT.

Here the CDR3 reads CASSQADSRVHEQYF. CDR3 in DNA: TGTGCCAGCAGCCAAGCGGATAGCAGGGTACACGAGCAGTACTTC. This chain uses TRBV7-6 with TRBJ2-7; D is possibly TRBD1 or TRBD2 (5 bases each). Looked up from germline, CDR1 is SGHVS and CDR2 is FNYEAQ. Trimming pared 5 bases from V and 5 bases from J, leaving 19 bases between. This CDR3 region has 15 residues.

This rearrangement joins TRBV24-1 to TRBJ2-3, with 9 positions matching TRBD1. The germline V gene encodes CDR1 KGHDR and CDR2 SFDVKD. J was trimmed by 8 bases and V by 2 bases; bases with no gene match: 7. This CDR3 contains 15 residues. CDR3 sequence: CATSDYTGGLGTQYF. CDR3 nucleotide sequence: TGTGCCACCAGTGATTATACAGGGGGCTTAGGTACGCAGTATTTT.

The rearrangement links TRBV18 to TRBJ1-5, with 8 bases lining up with TRBD1. CDR3 size: 14 residues. Trimming took 2 bases from V and 9 from J; bases not matched to a gene: 6. The germline V gene has CDR1 KGHSH and CDR2 LQKENI. The CDR3 here is CASSPLPGTGPQHF. The CDR3 nucleotides are TGTGCCAGCTCACCATTGCCAGGGACAGGGCCCCAGCATTTT.

CDR3 nucleotide sequence: TGTGCCAGCAGCCCAAACTGGGGCGGGGAGCAGTTCTTC. Its protein is CASSPNWGGEQFF. The chain is built from TRBV3-1 (or the pseudogene TRBV3-2) and TRBJ2-1; D might be TRBD1 or TRBD2, each matching 5 bases. The germline V and J ends were trimmed by 4 bases and 10 bases, with 14 bases remaining between them. The CDR3 loop spans 13 amino acids. Germline V gene lookup returns CDR1 LGHDT and CDR2 YNNKEL (reference sequence).

The genes are TRBV6-5 and TRBJ1-1; D unclear. Trimming pared 8 bases from V and 6 bases from J, leaving 19 bases between. CDR1 is MNHEY and CDR2 is SVGAGI in the germline V gene. CDR3 length: 14 residues. The CDR3 is CASSRAQAASEAFF. The CDR3, as DNA: TGTGCCAGCTCACGGGCGCAGGCCGCTTCTGAAGCTTTCTTT.

The chain recombines TRBV11-2 with TRBJ2-1, with 8 positions matching TRBD1. After removal of 1 base from V and 7 bases from J, the junction contained 6 bases not matched to a gene. The CDR3 is 15 residues long. From germline, CDR1 is SGHAT and CDR2 FQNNGV. CDR3 nucleotide sequence: TGTGCCAGCAGCTTAGCCAGGGGGCCCCTAAATGAGCAGTTCTTC. Protein: CASSLARGPLNEQFF.

CDR3 in amino acids: CASIARRVGNQPQHF. The CDR3 DNA follows: TGTGCCAGTATCGCCCGCCGAGTCGGAAATCAGCCCCAGCATTTT. This chain joins TRBV19 and TRBJ1-5; D remains unclear. Germline V CDR1 and CDR2: LNHDA, SQIVND (reference sequence). The CDR3 runs 15 residues. Between the trimmed V and J ends, which lost 7 bases and 4 bases, there was a span of 17 bases. Using reference TRBV19 and TRBJ1-5 for the parts outside the CDR3, the full variable domain is DGGITQSPKYLFRKEGQNVTLSCEQNLNHDAMYWYRQDPGQGLRLIYYSQIVNDFQKGDIAEGYSVSREKKESFPLTVTSAQKNPTAFYLCASIARRVGNQPQHFGDGTRLSIL.

The chain recombines TRBV19 with TRBJ2-7, with 7 nucleotides matching TRBD2. V shed 3 bases, J shed 2 bases, and the junction held 4 bases outside the gene matches. The CDR3 sequence is 14 residues long. Looked up from germline, CDR1 is LNHDA and CDR2 is SQIVND (reference sequence). This CDR3 reads CASSMGRGAYEQYF. DNA for the CDR3: TGTGCCAGTAGTATGGGGAGGGGCGCCTACGAGCAGTACTTC.

This clone has only one observation. The V gene is TRBV28, the J gene TRBJ2-2, with D uncertain. Germline V gene sequence: CDR1 MDHEN, CDR2 SYDVKM. This CDR3 region has 13 residues. Trimming removed 11 bases from V and 4 bases from J, with 14 bases in between. For the CDR3, the DNA is TGTGCCGCTGAAGGGTGGATCACCGGGGAGCTGTTTTTT. Translating it yields CAAEGWITGELFF.

The gene calls are TRBV6-5 and TRBJ1-1; 10 bases map to TRBD1. Per germline, CDR1 MNHEY and CDR2 SVGAGI. V was pared by 6 bases and J by 4 bases, with 5 bases of the junction left unmatched. The length of the CDR3 is 14 residues. The CDR3 nucleotides are TGTGCCAGCAGGCCGACAGGGGGCGTCACTGAAGCTTTCTTT. Translation: CASRPTGGVTEAFF.

The chain is built from TRBV4-1 and TRBJ1-2, with D possibly matching TRBD1 (6 bases). V lost 0 bases and J 8 bases, leaving 19 bases between the germline ends. This CDR3 has 16 amino acids. CDR1 MGHRA and CDR2 YSYEKL come from the germline V gene. This chain's CDR3 is CASSQDRTGTAPGYTF. For the CDR3, the DNA is TGCGCCAGCAGCCAAGATCGCACAGGGACCGCGCCGGGCTACACCTTC.

The V call is TRBV27, the J call TRBJ1-2; 12 bases align to TRBD1. The CDR3 covers 16 residues. V lost 3 bases and J lost 4; bases outside the gene matches: 6. The germline V gene has CDR1 MNHEY and CDR2 SMNVEV (reference sequence). CDR3 in amino acids: CASSFSGDRGPYGYTF. CDR3 in DNA: TGTGCCAGCAGTTTTTCAGGGGACAGGGGGCCCTATGGCTACACCTTC.

This chain joins TRBV28 and TRBJ1-1, with 8 bases fitting TRBD1. V lost 5 bases, J lost 3 bases, and 11 bases stayed unmatched. There are 16 residues in the CDR3. Germline V lookup: CDR1 MDHEN, CDR2 SYDVKM. In nucleotides, the CDR3 is TGTGCCAGCAGTACATCGGACAGGGATCAGGACACTGAAGCTTTCTTT. Encoded protein: CASSTSDRDQDTEAFF.

This clone appeared once. The V gene is TRBV5-4, the J gene TRBJ1-2; possibly TRBD1 for D (5 bases). The length of the CDR3 is 14 residues. The germline V gene has CDR1 SGHNT and CDR2 YYREEE (reference sequence). The V end was cut by 4 bases, the J end by 6 bases, with 16 bases between. CDR3 sequence: CASSQIGTRNGYTF. CDR3 nucleotide sequence: TGTGCCAGCAGCCAAATAGGGACGAGGAATGGCTACACCTTC.

The genes are TRBV19 and TRBJ2-3; 11 bases are a match to TRBD2. The ends lost 6 bases at V and 5 bases at J; junction bases unmatched: 10. Germline CDR1 LNHDA, CDR2 SQIVND (reference sequence). The CDR3 contains 16 residues. The CDR3 coding sequence is TGTGCCAGTAGGGATAGCGGGAGGGCCCGGCTAGATACGCAGTATTTT. Translated: CASRDSGRARLDTQYF.

The rearrangement uses TRBV9 and TRBJ2-3, with 10 bases identical to TRBD2. With V trimmed by 6 bases and J by 2 bases, 3 bases remained unmatched. Germline V gene data show CDR1 as SGDLS and CDR2 as YYNGEE. This CDR3 has 14 amino acids. CDR3 nucleotide sequence: TGTGCCAGCACTACTAGCGGGAACACAGATACGCAGTATTTT. It is translated as CASTTSGNTDTQYF.

This chain joins TRBV15 and TRBJ2-7, with a weak D call TRBD1 (5 bases). This CDR3 has 13 amino acids. V lost 2 bases and J lost 3, with 8 bases in between. Germline values: CDR1 LNHNV, CDR2 YYDKDF (reference sequence). The CDR3 is CATSRPTVYEQYF. DNA of the CDR3: TGTGCCACCAGCAGACCGACAGTCTACGAGCAGTACTTC. Using reference TRBV15 and TRBJ2-7 for the parts outside the CDR3, the full variable domain is DAMVIQNPRYQVTQFGKPVTLSCSQTLNHNVMYWYQQKSSQAPKLLFHYYDKDFNNEADTPDNFQSRRPNTSFCFLDIRSPGLGDTAMYLCATSRPTVYEQYFGPGTRLTVT.

This CDR3 is CASSYDRGIEKLFF. The CDR3 DNA follows: TGTGCCAGCAGCTACGACAGGGGAATCGAAAAACTGTTTTTT. This chain uses TRBV6-5 with TRBJ1-4; 8 bases are shared with TRBD1. This CDR3 spans 14 amino acids. Trimming cost V 6 bases and J 8 bases; bases outside gene matches: 8. Looked up from germline, CDR1 is MNHEY and CDR2 is SVGAGI.

The chain is built from TRBV28 and TRBJ1-5; D is uncertain. Looked up from germline, CDR1 is MDHEN and CDR2 is SYDVKM. CDR3 length equals 15 residues. V lost 1 base and J lost 0, with 7 bases in between. The DNA for the CDR3 is TGTGCCAGCAGTTTATCCTCGTTTAGCAATCAGCCCCAGCATTTT. This gives the protein CASSLSSFSNQPQHF.

The J gene is TRBJ2-3, the V gene TRBV5-1, with D uncertain. Trimming took off 4 bases at V and 0 bases at J, with 12 bases between the two ends. CDR3 length: 15 amino acids. Germline assignment: CDR1 SGHRS and CDR2 YFSETQ. CDR3 DNA sequence: TGCGCCAGCAGCAGCCGACTGGACAGCACAGATACGCAGTATTTT. Protein: CASSSRLDSTDTQYF.

The chain couples TRBV7-3 to TRBJ2-6; D not resolved. The germline gives CDR1 SGHTA, CDR2 FQGTGA. Trimming took off 4 bases at V and 2 bases at J, with 18 bases between the two ends. CDR3 length: 18 amino acids. The CDR3 nucleotides are TGTGCCAGCAGCTCCCCCCCGGGTCGAGAAACTGGGGCCAACGTCCTGACTTTC. It specifies CASSSPPGRETGANVLTF.

This chain uses TRBV6-4 with TRBJ2-1; a weak D match, TRBD2 (6 bases). The CDR3 runs 13 residues. Trimming took off 6 bases at V and 7 bases at J, with 13 bases between the two ends. Per the germline V gene, CDR1 is MRHNA and CDR2 is SNTAGT. CDR3 DNA sequence: TGTGCCAGCAGCGGGACTTCGGAAAATGAGCAGTTCTTC. It encodes CASSGTSENEQFF.

V and J are TRBV29-1 and TRBJ1-1, with no clear D. Germline lookup yields CDR1 SQVTM and CDR2 ANQGSEA. V lost 4 bases to trimming and J lost 4 bases, with 10 bases between them. The CDR3 runs 12 residues. The CDR3 bases are TGCAGCGTTGTCTTCGGGAGCACTGAAGCTTTCTTT. It encodes CSVVFGSTEAFF.

This rearrangement joins TRBV5-1 to TRBJ2-1, with D uncertain. The CDR3 loop spans 13 amino acids. Germline assignment: CDR1 SGHRS and CDR2 YFSETQ. V lost 3 bases and J 2 bases, leaving 6 bases between the germline ends. As DNA, the CDR3 is TGCGCCAGCAGCTGGAGCCCCTACAATGAGCAGTTCTTC. Amino acids: CASSWSPYNEQFF.

The gene calls are TRBV5-6 and TRBJ2-2; D perhaps matches TRBD2 (6 bases). The CDR3 sequence is 16 residues long. V was cut by 0 bases and J by 1 base, with 10 bases left in between. In germline, CDR1 is SGHDT, CDR2 YYEEEE. CDR3 protein: CASSLAWRGNTGELFF. CDR3 sequence (DNA): TGTGCCAGCAGCTTGGCCTGGAGGGGGAACACCGGGGAGCTGTTTTTT.

V and J are TRBV5-4 and TRBJ1-4; D remains unclear. The CDR3 loop spans 13 amino acids. Trimming cost V 4 bases and J 8 bases, with 12 bases left between them. CDR1 is SGHNT and CDR2 is YYREEE in the germline V gene (reference sequence). CDR3 sequence: CASSIPQSEKLFF. The CDR3 bases are TGTGCCAGCAGCATACCCCAATCGGAAAAACTGTTTTTT.